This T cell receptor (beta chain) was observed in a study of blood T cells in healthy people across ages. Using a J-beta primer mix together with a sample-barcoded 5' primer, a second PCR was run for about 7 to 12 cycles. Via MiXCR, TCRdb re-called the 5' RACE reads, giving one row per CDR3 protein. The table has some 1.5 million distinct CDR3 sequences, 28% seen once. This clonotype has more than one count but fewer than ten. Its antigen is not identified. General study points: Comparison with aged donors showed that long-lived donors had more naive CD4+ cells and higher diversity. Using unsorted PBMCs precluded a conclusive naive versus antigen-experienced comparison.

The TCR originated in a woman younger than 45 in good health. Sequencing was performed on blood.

DNA for the CDR3: TGCAGCGTTCGATGGGACGGCGTTAAAAACATTCAGTACTTC. Translated, it gives CSVRWDGVKNIQYF. This chain connects TRBV29-1 to TRBJ2-4; either TRBD1 or TRBD2 may fit D (5 bases each). Trimming stripped 5 bases from V and 4 bases from J, with 15 bases between. Germline values: CDR1 SQVTM, CDR2 ANQGSEA. This CDR3 spans 14 amino acids.